This entry lists 23 T cell receptor beta chains sequenced from one sample in a study of blood T cell repertoires in COVID-19 (dated by TCRdb to about 2020). Libraries were built with the immunoSEQ multiplex PCR assay. TCRdb holds this immuneACCESS table with in-frame rearrangements only. Some clones are missing; in checked studies, unresolved V genes explain under half, and the rest has no known cause. This sample holds over 150,000 clones; 83% were observed only once. The ten largest clones take up about 2.1% of the sample. The sample comprised peripheral blood. The receptor source for this set is an elderly woman with acute or convalescent COVID-19.

The chain recombines TRBV30 with TRBJ1-4; D may be TRBD1 (5 bases). Germline CDR1 is GTSNPN and CDR2 is SVGIG (reference sequence). V was trimmed by 4 bases and J by 6 bases, leaving 9 bases between them. This CDR3 is 12 amino acids long. DNA of the CDR3: TGTGCCTGGACCAGGGCGGATGAAAAACTGTTTTTT. As protein: CAWTRADEKLFF.

This clone showed up just once. The genes are TRBV28 and TRBJ2-7, with TRBD2 matching 8 bases. J lost 7 bases, V lost 8 bases, and 10 bases had no gene match. The V gene's germline CDR1 is MDHEN and CDR2 SYDVKM. CDR3 length equals 13 residues. Here the CDR3 reads CASSRAGVGEQYF. CDR3 DNA: TGTGCCAGCTCTCGAGCGGGAGTGGGAGAGCAGTACTTC.

The rearrangement uses TRBV2 and TRBJ2-3; 8 bases are shared with TRBD2. Germline loops: CDR1 SNHLY, CDR2 FYNNEI. V gave up 8 bases and J gave up 0 bases; unmatched junction bases: 7. This CDR3 contains 15 residues. The CDR3 region is CASGRSGGSTDTQYF. In nucleotides, the CDR3 is TGTGCCAGCGGGAGAAGCGGGGGAAGCACAGATACGCAGTATTTT.

The chain joins TRBV5-1 to TRBJ2-1; 9 bases map to TRBD2. After removal of 7 bases from V and 3 bases from J, the junction contained 11 bases not matched to a gene. This CDR3 has 16 amino acids. Germline-derived CDR1 and CDR2 are SGHRS and YFSETQ. The CDR3 DNA is TGCGCCAGCTCTCTGGAGGGTAGCGGGGGCTACAATGAGCAGTTCTTC. It encodes CASSLEGSGGYNEQFF.

This chain connects TRBV7-9 to TRBJ2-5; 12 bases agree with TRBD2. With 3 bases clipped from V and 3 bases from J, the junction kept 2 bases outside the gene matches. The CDR3 loop spans 15 amino acids. Germline CDR1 SEHNR, CDR2 FQNEAQ (reference sequence). CDR3 sequence reads: CASSLTSGGEETQYF. In DNA form, the CDR3 reads TGTGCCAGCAGCTTGACTAGCGGGGGAGAAGAGACCCAGTACTTC.

V usage is TRBV10-3 and J usage is TRBJ1-2; D not resolved. The CDR3 runs to 15 residues. The V end was cut by 2 bases, the J end by 0 bases, with 10 bases between. Per germline, CDR1 ENHRY and CDR2 SYGVKD. The CDR3 DNA reads as TGTGCCATCAGTGAGCCGGGGTCAGCTAACTATGGCTACACCTTC. As protein: CAISEPGSANYGYTF.

The V gene is TRBV6-2 or TRBV6-3, the J gene TRBJ1-1, with D uncertain. The V and J ends lost 6 bases and 1 base respectively, with 12 bases between them. This CDR3 contains 14 residues. Germline lookup yields CDR1 MNHEY and CDR2 SVGEGT. In DNA, the CDR3 is TGTGCCAGCAGCCCATTACGGGGGAACACTGAAGCTTTCTTT. Residues: CASSPLRGNTEAFF.

The chain employs TRBV4-3 and TRBJ1-2; 8 bases match TRBD1. The CDR3 length is 16 residues. The germline V gene encodes CDR1 LGHNA and CDR2 YSLEER. After removal of 3 bases from V and 7 bases from J, the junction contained 13 bases not matched to a gene. CDR3 protein: CASSQDRVVYQTGYTF. CDR3 DNA: TGCGCCAGCAGCCAGGACAGGGTCGTTTACCAAACTGGCTACACCTTC.

This clone was recorded once. This sequence joins TRBV3-1 (or the pseudogene TRBV3-2) and TRBJ1-2, with D possibly being TRBD1 (5 bases). V shed 4 bases and J shed 4 bases, with 16 bases lying between them. The CDR3 consists of 15 residues. CDR1 LGHDT and CDR2 YNNKEL come from the germline V gene (reference sequence). The chain's CDR3 is CASSLQGQGSYGYTF. CDR3 coding DNA: TGTGCCAGCAGCCTACAAGGGCAGGGCAGCTATGGCTACACCTTC.

This chain connects TRBV10-3 to TRBJ1-2, with 9 bases identical to TRBD1. CDR1 ENHRY and CDR2 SYGVKD come from the germline V gene. V lost 7 bases to trimming and J lost 7 bases; unmatched junction nucleotides: 7. The CDR3 runs 13 residues. CDR3 in amino acids: CAINDRGSPGYTF. CDR3 in DNA: TGTGCCATCAATGACAGGGGGTCACCTGGCTACACCTTC.

The table lists this clone with a count of one. The V and J genes are TRBV6-5 and TRBJ1-1; 9 nucleotides align to TRBD1. This CDR3 has 15 residues. J lost 5 bases, V lost 7 bases, and 11 bases had no gene match. Germline V CDR1 and CDR2: MNHEY, SVGAGI. The CDR3 loop reads CASKVIQGARTEAFF. DNA of the CDR3: TGTGCCAGCAAAGTCATACAGGGGGCGCGGACTGAAGCTTTCTTT.

The chain has TRBV18 and TRBJ2-4, with 9 bases identical to TRBD1. CDR1 is KGHSH, CDR2 LQKENI, per germline. Germline trimming cut 3 bases from V and 5 bases from J; bases unmatched to any gene: 14. This CDR3 contains 18 residues. CDR3 amino acids: CASSPQPGTGLLENIQYF. CDR3 DNA: TGTGCCAGCTCACCCCAGCCCGGGACAGGGTTATTGGAAAACATTCAGTACTTC.

The chain has TRBV7-8 and TRBJ1-2; TRBD1 aligns across 9 bases. The germline V gene has CDR1 SGHVS and CDR2 FQNEAQ. The J segment lost 4 bases and the V segment lost 5 bases, leaving 5 bases of the junction unmatched. The CDR3 has 14 residues. The CDR3 loop reads CASSPLTGGYGYTF. The DNA of the CDR3 is TGTGCCAGCAGCCCCTTGACAGGGGGCTATGGCTACACCTTC. The whole variable domain, remainder taken from reference TRBV7-8 and TRBJ1-2, is GAGVSQSPRYKVAKRGQDVALRCDPISGHVSLFWYQQALGQGPEFLTYFQNEAQLDKSGLPSDRFFAERPEGSVSTLKIQRTQQEDSAVYLCASSPLTGGYGYTFGSGTRLTVV.

This clone is a singleton in its sample. Mismatch with germline at one junction end may stem from a read error. The gene calls are TRBV19 and TRBJ2-6; 7 positions agree with TRBD2. Looked up from germline, CDR1 is LNHDA and CDR2 is SQIVND (reference sequence). The CDR3 is 18 residues long. The CDR3 nucleotides are TGTGCCAGTAGTTCCGGAAGCGGGACGGGCTCTTGGGCCAACGTCCTGACTTTC. The encoded protein is CASSSGSGTGSWANVLTF.

The gene calls are TRBV2 and TRBJ1-6, with D tentatively TRBD1 (5 bases). This CDR3 region has 14 residues. CDR1 SNHLY and CDR2 FYNNEI come from the germline V gene. V gave up 6 bases and J gave up 5 bases, with 11 bases separating them. The CDR3 is CASRMGGNNSPLHF. Here the CDR3 DNA reads TGTGCCAGCAGGATGGGGGGGAATAATTCACCCCTCCACTTT.

Turning to this clone: Within the sample, other DNA sequences also encode this same CDR3. V is TRBV19 and J is TRBJ2-5; D is perhaps TRBD2 (5 bases). The CDR3 is made up of 13 amino acids. Trimming pared 3 bases from V and 5 bases from J, leaving 10 bases between. Germline V gene lookup returns CDR1 LNHDA and CDR2 SQIVND (reference sequence). The chain's CDR3 is CASSMGARETQYF. The CDR3 coding sequence is TGTGCCAGTAGTATGGGAGCCCGGGAGACCCAGTACTTC.

This clone was detected once. V and J are TRBV28 and TRBJ2-1, with 9 bases fitting TRBD2. Losses at the gene ends were 7 bases for V and 5 bases for J; bases not matched to a gene: 12. CDR3 length: 16 amino acids. Germline CDR1 reads MDHEN; CDR2 reads SYDVKM. The CDR3 sequence is CASTPLIVAGDNEQFF. Written as DNA, the CDR3 is TGTGCCAGCACCCCATTAATCGTAGCGGGGGACAATGAGCAGTTCTTC.

The chain combines TRBV29-1 with TRBJ2-1; 10 bases align to TRBD2. Germline loops: CDR1 SQVTM, CDR2 ANQGSEA. This CDR3 contains 14 residues. CDR3 sequence (DNA): TGCAGTGCCTCCGGGCTAGCGGGAGTATATGAGCAGTTCTTC. Protein sequence: CSASGLAGVYEQFF.

This chain joins TRBV7-8 and TRBJ2-1; D uncertain. The CDR3 spans 12 residues. CDR1 SGHVS and CDR2 FQNEAQ come from the germline V gene. Trimming stripped 5 bases from V and 12 bases from J, with 14 bases between. The chain's CDR3 is CASSPESRGQFF. The CDR3 bases are TGTGCCAGCAGCCCCGAGTCTCGCGGGCAGTTCTTC.

The chain links TRBV18 to TRBJ2-2; 12 bases line up with TRBD2. The CDR3 contains 16 residues. With 3 bases clipped from V and 3 bases from J, the junction kept 2 bases outside the gene matches. Germline-derived CDR1 and CDR2 are KGHSH and LQKENI. CDR3 sequence (DNA): TGTGCCAGCTCACCGAGACTAGCGGGGGACACCGGGGAGCTGTTTTTT. This codes for CASSPRLAGDTGELFF.

The V and J genes are TRBV7-9 and TRBJ1-4; 10 bases are a match to TRBD1. After removal of 5 bases from V and 0 bases from J, the junction contained 9 bases not matched to a gene. This CDR3 has 18 residues. The germline V gene encodes CDR1 SEHNR and CDR2 FQNEAQ (reference sequence). The DNA of the CDR3 is TGTGCCAGCAGCAAAATGACAGGGGGCTTAGCAACTAATGAAAAACTGTTTTTT. Amino acids: CASSKMTGGLATNEKLFF.

The chain is built from TRBV19 and TRBJ1-5; perhaps TRBD1 as D (6 bases). The germline CDR1 and CDR2 sequences are LNHDA and SQIVND (reference sequence). V lost 3 bases, J lost 0 bases, and 15 bases lay in between. This CDR3 spans 17 amino acids. In DNA, the CDR3 is TGTGCCAGTAGTATCCGACAGGTTGGCGATAGCAATCAGCCCCAGCATTTT. Its protein is CASSIRQVGDSNQPQHF.

The chain couples TRBV15 to TRBJ2-1, with D possibly being TRBD1 (6 bases). Germline CDR1 and CDR2: LNHNV and YYDKDF (reference sequence). With 1 base removed from V and 2 bases from J, the gap between germline ends came to 15 bases. There are 17 residues in the CDR3. In DNA, the CDR3 is TGTGCCACCAGCAGAGGAAGGGGCTCAGGGGCCTACAATGAGCAGTTCTTC. Translation: CATSRGRGSGAYNEQFF.